The 21 T cell receptor beta chains given below trace back to one sample, sequenced in a study of T cell responses to AZD1222 COVID-19 vaccine. Assay: immunoSEQ multiplex PCR; the TCRdb copy retains only in-frame clones and omits some. In the table there are more than 85,000 clones, 88% of which are singletons. Material: peripheral blood, obtained on day 0 of AZD1222 vaccination. These TCRs come from an adult in good health.

This chain joins TRBV7-2 and TRBJ2-5; 9 positions match TRBD2. J gave up 5 bases and V 5 bases, and 9 bases lay outside the gene matches. Germline V gene lookup returns CDR1 SGHTA and CDR2 FQGNSA. There are 15 residues in the CDR3. The CDR3 DNA follows: TGTGCCAGCAGCCTATCTAGCGGGGCGGGGGAGACCCAGTACTTC. Translated: CASSLSSGAGETQYF.

This rearrangement joins TRBV18 to TRBJ1-3; D ambiguous. The CDR3 has 15 amino acids. Germline V gives CDR1 KGHSH, CDR2 LQKENI. V lost 1 base and J 0 bases, leaving 7 bases between the germline ends. This CDR3 is CASSPQVSSGNTIYF. CDR3 sequence (DNA): TGTGCCAGCTCACCACAGGTCTCCTCTGGAAACACCATATATTTT.

The chain combines TRBV27 with TRBJ2-6; the D is unclear. CDR3 length: 16 amino acids. Germline CDR1 reads MNHEY; CDR2 reads SMNVEV (reference sequence). V lost 6 bases, J lost 1 base, and 13 bases lay in between. Written as DNA, the CDR3 is TGTGCCAGCAGCCTTATAGGTGGGTCTGGGGCCAACGTCCTGACTTTC. This sequence encodes CASSLIGGSGANVLTF.

V usage is TRBV28 and J usage is TRBJ1-2, with D possibly TRBD1 on 6 matching bases. The CDR3 sequence is 12 residues long. Germline CDR1 is MDHEN and CDR2 is SYDVKM. V was pared by 6 bases and J by 6 bases, with 11 bases between. The CDR3 spells CASSTGRDGYTF. In DNA form, the CDR3 reads TGTGCCAGCAGCACAGGGAGGGATGGCTACACCTTC.

This clone is a singleton in its sample. The chain is built from TRBV4-1 and TRBJ1-6, with D uncertain. The CDR3 contains 16 residues. In germline, CDR1 is MGHRA, CDR2 YSYEKL. V was cut by 0 bases and J by 7 bases, with 13 bases left in between. This CDR3 reads CASSQDSQVPNSPLHF. The DNA for the CDR3 is TGCGCCAGCAGCCAAGATTCCCAAGTCCCGAATTCACCCCTCCACTTT.

V usage is TRBV24-1 and J usage is TRBJ2-5; D is uncertain. This CDR3 contains 14 residues. Germline V gene lookup returns CDR1 KGHDR and CDR2 SFDVKD. V lost 6 bases to trimming and J lost 2 bases, with 12 bases between them. This chain's CDR3 is CATSHDTPQETQYF. CDR3 DNA sequence: TGTGCCACCAGTCACGACACCCCACAAGAGACCCAGTACTTC.

The chain uses TRBV12-3 or TRBV12-4 and TRBJ1-5; possibly TRBD1 for D (5 bases). Deletions cut 3 bases from V and 6 bases from J, with 9 bases between. This CDR3 spans 13 amino acids. The CDR3 sequence is CASSFDGTQPQHF. The CDR3 DNA is TGTGCCAGCAGTTTTGACGGGACTCAGCCCCAGCATTTT.

V gene TRBV7-8 combines with J gene TRBJ2-1; no clear D. With 5 bases removed from V and 4 bases from J, the gap between germline ends came to 18 bases. The CDR3 has 16 residues. Germline lookup yields CDR1 SGHVS and CDR2 FQNEAQ. The CDR3 DNA is TGTGCCAGCAGCGATCGAACAGCCCTAGGGTACAATGAGCAGTTCTTC. Protein sequence: CASSDRTALGYNEQFF.

The chain has TRBV18 and TRBJ1-2; a possible D gene is TRBD1 (6 bases). V gave up 2 bases and J gave up 8 bases, with 18 bases separating them. The germline gives CDR1 KGHSH, CDR2 LQKENI. The CDR3 spans 15 residues. Here the CDR3 reads CASSPSGTQGLGYTF. The CDR3 DNA follows: TGTGCCAGCTCACCATCCGGGACGCAGGGGTTGGGCTACACCTTC.

The chain is built from TRBV19 and TRBJ2-1; D is undetermined. The length of the CDR3 is 13 residues. Germline assignment: CDR1 LNHDA and CDR2 SQIVND (reference sequence). With 8 bases removed from V and 11 bases from J, the gap between germline ends came to 19 bases. The CDR3 loop reads CASSAFRSRQQFF. The CDR3 DNA is TGTGCCAGTTCGGCTTTTAGAAGCCGTCAGCAGTTCTTC.

The chain has TRBV7-9 and TRBJ1-4; no reliable D call. CDR1 and CDR2 from the germline V gene are SEHNR and FQNEAQ (reference sequence). The CDR3 runs to 13 residues. Trimming stripped 1 base from V and 5 bases from J, with 5 bases between. As DNA, the CDR3 is TGTGCCAGCAGCTTAGTACTCAATGAAAAACTGTTTTTT. Translating it yields CASSLVLNEKLFF.

The rearrangement uses TRBV7-9 and TRBJ2-2; TRBD1 is a possible D gene (5 bases). Germline V gene sequence: CDR1 SEHNR, CDR2 FQNEAQ (reference sequence). This CDR3 has 15 amino acids. V was cut by 2 bases and J by 4 bases, with 11 bases left in between. The CDR3 is CASSLLRGSTGELFF. DNA of the CDR3: TGTGCCAGCAGCTTACTTAGGGGTTCCACCGGGGAGCTGTTTTTT.

V usage is TRBV7-8 and J usage is TRBJ1-2; D is ambiguous. With 7 bases removed from V and 2 bases from J, the gap between germline ends came to 26 bases. Germline V gives CDR1 SGHVS, CDR2 FQNEAQ. The CDR3 sequence is 18 residues long. The DNA of the CDR3 is TGTGCCAGCACCCACCCCGACTGGGCCGGAGATCAAAACTATGGCTACACCTTC. Protein: CASTHPDWAGDQNYGYTF.

V and J are TRBV7-9 and TRBJ1-2; D remains unclear. CDR3 size: 12 residues. Trimming removed 8 bases at V and 1 base at J, with 8 bases between. Looked up from germline, CDR1 is SEHNR and CDR2 is FQNEAQ (reference sequence). CDR3 in DNA: TGTGCCAGCGGCGACCTTAACTATGGCTACACCTTC. This gives the protein CASGDLNYGYTF.

This sequence joins TRBV11-3 and TRBJ2-5; 7 bases are a match to TRBD1. The germline V gene has CDR1 SGHNT and CDR2 YENEEA. The trim removed 5 bases at V and 7 bases at J, leaving 19 bases unmatched. This CDR3 spans 17 amino acids. The CDR3: CASSPGGLSGTQGTQYF. DNA of the CDR3: TGTGCCAGCAGCCCAGGGGGTCTCTCCGGGACCCAGGGGACCCAGTACTTC.

This sequence joins TRBV6-4 and TRBJ2-1, with D perhaps TRBD2 (5 bases). CDR1 and CDR2 from the germline V gene are MRHNA and SNTAGT. The CDR3 runs 14 residues. The germline V and J ends were trimmed by 5 bases and 3 bases, with 11 bases remaining between them. The CDR3 protein is CASSQEEHYNEQFF. CDR3 in DNA: TGTGCCAGCAGTCAGGAGGAACACTACAATGAGCAGTTCTTC.

This sequence joins TRBV4-3 and TRBJ1-4, with TRBD1 as a possible D gene (6 bases). Germline V lookup: CDR1 LGHNA, CDR2 YSLEER. The germline V and J ends were trimmed by 0 bases and 2 bases, with 19 bases remaining between them. The CDR3 runs 19 residues. The DNA for the CDR3 is TGCGCCAGCAGCCAAGATATCTTGGACAGCGAAACGACTAATGAAAAACTGTTTTTT. Its protein product is CASSQDILDSETTNEKLFF.

The gene calls are TRBV3-1 (or the pseudogene TRBV3-2) and TRBJ1-1; a weak D match, TRBD1 (5 bases). Germline V gene sequence: CDR1 LGHDT, CDR2 YNNKEL (reference sequence). The CDR3 runs 12 residues. Trimming stripped 4 bases from V and 6 bases from J, with 9 bases between. In DNA, the CDR3 is TGTGCCAGCAGCCCCACGGGGGCTGAAGCTTTCTTT. Its translation: CASSPTGAEAFF.

The J gene is TRBJ1-4, the V gene TRBV3-1 (or the pseudogene TRBV3-2); 8 bases align to TRBD1. The V and J ends lost 5 bases and 3 bases, in that order; junction bases with no gene match: 8. CDR3 length: 16 residues. Germline-derived CDR1 and CDR2 are LGHDT and YNNKEL (reference sequence). As DNA, the CDR3 is TGTGCCAGCAGCGACAGGGGAATGCAGGCTAATGAAAAACTGTTTTTT. The encoded protein is CASSDRGMQANEKLFF.

The rearrangement uses TRBV4-3 and TRBJ1-1, with no clear D. Germline V CDR1 and CDR2: LGHNA, YSLEER. There are 12 residues in the CDR3. Trimming removed 4 bases from V and 10 bases from J, with 13 bases in between. The CDR3 DNA is TGCGCCAGCAGCCTCGGACCGAGCGGAGCTTTCTTT. Translating it yields CASSLGPSGAFF.

The chain carries TRBV11-2 and TRBJ2-7; 10 bases align to TRBD2. Germline assignment: CDR1 SGHAT and CDR2 FQNNGV. V lost 7 bases and J lost 0; bases outside the gene matches: 3. This CDR3 has 14 residues. CDR3 coding DNA: TGTGCCAGCACTCTAGCGGGGGCCTCCTACGAGCAGTACTTC. Protein sequence: CASTLAGASYEQYF.